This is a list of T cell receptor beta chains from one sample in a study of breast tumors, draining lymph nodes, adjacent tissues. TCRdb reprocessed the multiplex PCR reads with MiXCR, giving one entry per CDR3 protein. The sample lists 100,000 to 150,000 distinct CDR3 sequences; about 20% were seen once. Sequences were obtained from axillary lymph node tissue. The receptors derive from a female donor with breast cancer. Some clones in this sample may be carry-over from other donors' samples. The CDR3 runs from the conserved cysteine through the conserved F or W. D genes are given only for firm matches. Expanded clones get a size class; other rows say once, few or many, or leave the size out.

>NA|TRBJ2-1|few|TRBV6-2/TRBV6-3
CASRRDGSGEQFF
TGTGCCAGCAGAAGGGACGGGAGCGGTGAGCAGTTCTTC
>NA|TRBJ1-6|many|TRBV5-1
CASSLAVNSPLHF
TGCGCCAGCAGCTTGGCAGTCAATTCACCCCTCCACTTT
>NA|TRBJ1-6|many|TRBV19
CASSPPRAYNSPLHF
TGTGCCAGTAGTCCCCCCAGGGCCTATAATTCACCCCTCCACTTT
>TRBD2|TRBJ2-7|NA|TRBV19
CASRFSGRETYEQYF
TGTGCCAGTCGATTTTCGGGGCGGGAGACCTACGAGCAGTACTTC
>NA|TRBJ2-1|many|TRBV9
CASSVVGGIEQFF
TGTGCCAGCAGCGTAGTTGGGGGGATTGAGCAGTTCTTC
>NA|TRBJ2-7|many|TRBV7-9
CASSLAGAVYEQYF
TGTGCCAGCAGCTTAGCCGGGGCCGTCTACGAGCAGTACTTC
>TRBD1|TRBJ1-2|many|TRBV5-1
CASSLALTGGNYGYTF
TGCGCCAGCAGCTTGGCCCTGACAGGGGGTAACTATGGCTACACCTTC
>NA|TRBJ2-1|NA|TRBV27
CASNPDGSRNNGQFF
TGTGCCAGCAACCCCGACGGGAGCCGGAACAATGGGCAGTTCTTC
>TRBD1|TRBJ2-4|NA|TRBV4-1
CASSPTQGVGAKNIQYF
TGCGCCAGCAGCCCCACACAGGGGGTGGGGGCCAAAAACATTCAGTACTTC
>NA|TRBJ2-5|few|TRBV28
CASSSRTFGYQETQYF
TGTGCCAGCAGTTCACGGACATTTGGATATCAAGAGACCCAGTACTTC
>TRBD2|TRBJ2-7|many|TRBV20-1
CSASVRESHYEQYF
TGCAGTGCTAGTGTGCGGGAGTCTCACTACGAGCAGTACTTC
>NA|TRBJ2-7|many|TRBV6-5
CASKGTAYGQYF
TGTGCCAGCAAAGGGACGGCCTACGGGCAGTACTTC
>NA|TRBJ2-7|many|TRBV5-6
CASSPGGRHYEQYF
TGTGCCAGCAGCCCTGGAGGGAGGCACTACGAGCAGTACTTC
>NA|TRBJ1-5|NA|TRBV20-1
CSARGGGGQPQHF
TGCAGTGCTAGAGGGGGGGGAGGTCAGCCCCAGCATTTT
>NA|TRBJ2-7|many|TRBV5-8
CASSLQGGLEQYF
TGTGCCAGCAGCTTACAGGGCGGTTTAGAGCAGTACTTC
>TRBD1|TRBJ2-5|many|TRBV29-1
CSVERGTGVETQYF
TGCAGCGTTGAAAGGGGGACAGGGGTAGAGACCCAGTACTTC
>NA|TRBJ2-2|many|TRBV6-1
CASSLSFHTGELFF
TGTGCCAGCAGTCTGTCTTTCCACACCGGGGAGCTGTTTTTT
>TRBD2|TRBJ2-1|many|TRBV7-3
CASSTNAASGPAKQFF
TGTGCCAGCAGCACCAACGCAGCTAGCGGGCCTGCTAAGCAGTTCTTC
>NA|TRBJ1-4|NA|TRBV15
CATSSATGHQNEKLFF
TGTGCCACCAGCAGCGCTACAGGGCACCAAAATGAAAAACTGTTTTTT
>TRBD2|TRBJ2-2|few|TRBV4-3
CASSRALAGGQTGELFF
TGCGCCAGCAGCCGTGCACTAGCGGGAGGGCAGACCGGGGAGCTGTTTTTT
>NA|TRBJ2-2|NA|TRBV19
CASSIFVADTRELFF
TGTGCCAGTAGTATATTTGTGGCAGACACCAGGGAGCTGTTTTTT
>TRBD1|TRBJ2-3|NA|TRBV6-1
CASSARTGFGTDTQYF
TGTGCCAGCAGCGCCCGGACAGGGTTCGGCACAGATACGCAGTATTTT
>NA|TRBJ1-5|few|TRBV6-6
CASSYSWDNQPQHF
TGTGCCAGCAGTTACTCATGGGACAATCAGCCCCAGCATTTT
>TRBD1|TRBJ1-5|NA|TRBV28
CASSPDRGYSNQPQHF
TGTGCCAGCAGTCCCGACAGGGGTTATAGCAATCAGCCCCAGCATTTT
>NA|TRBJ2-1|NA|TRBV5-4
CASNLRGEYNEQFF
TGTGCCAGCAACTTAAGGGGGGAATACAATGAGCAGTTCTTC
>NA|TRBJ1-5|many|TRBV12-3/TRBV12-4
CASSLTDSNQPQHF
TGTGCCAGCAGTTTGACGGATAGCAATCAGCCCCAGCATTTT
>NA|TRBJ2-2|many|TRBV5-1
CASSLIRNTGELFF
TGCGCCAGCAGCTTGATCAGGAACACCGGGGAGCTGTTTTTT
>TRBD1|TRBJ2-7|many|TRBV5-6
CASSFPGQGVEQYF
TGTGCCAGCAGCTTCCCGGGACAGGGAGTCGAGCAGTACTTC
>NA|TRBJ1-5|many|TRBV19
CASSIIQGGQPQHF
TGTGCCAGTAGTATCATACAAGGGGGGCAGCCCCAGCATTTT
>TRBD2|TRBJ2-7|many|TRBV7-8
CASSTRTSGSYEQYF
TGTGCCAGCAGCACGCGGACTAGCGGGAGCTACGAGCAGTACTTC
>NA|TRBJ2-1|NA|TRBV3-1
CASSRGQINEQFF
TGTGCCAGCAGCCGGGGACAAATCAATGAGCAGTTCTTC
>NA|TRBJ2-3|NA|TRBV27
CASSPRGSLRLTDTQYF
TGTGCCAGCAGCCCCCGGGGATCCCTCCGACTCACAGATACGCAGTATTTT
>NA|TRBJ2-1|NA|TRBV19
CASRTLNGAYNKQFF
TGTGCCAGTAGGACACTCAACGGGGCCTACAATAAGCAGTTCTTC
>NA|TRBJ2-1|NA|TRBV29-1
CSVEPGSYNEQFF
TGCAGCGTTGAGCCGGGTTCCTACAATGAGCAGTTCTTC
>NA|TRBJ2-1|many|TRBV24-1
CATSDLGDEQFF
TGTGCCACCAGTGATTTAGGCGATGAGCAGTTCTTC
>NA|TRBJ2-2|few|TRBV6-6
CASSPAGTNFAGELFF
TGTGCCAGCAGCCCCGCCGGGACAAACTTTGCCGGGGAGCTGTTTTTT
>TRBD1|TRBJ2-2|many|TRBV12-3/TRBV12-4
CASSRRQGVSTGELFF
TGTGCCAGCAGCCGAAGACAGGGGGTCAGCACCGGGGAGCTGTTTTTT
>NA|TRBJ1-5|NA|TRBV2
CASSEFRGNHQPQHF
TGTGCCAGCAGTGAATTTCGCGGCAACCATCAGCCCCAGCATTTT
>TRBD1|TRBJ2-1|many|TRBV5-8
CASSLGQGFKSSYNEQFF
TGTGCCAGCAGCTTGGGACAGGGGTTCAAGAGCTCCTACAATGAGCAGTTCTTC
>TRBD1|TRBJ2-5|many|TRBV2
CASRPGTGLETQYF
TGTGCCAGCAGACCAGGGACAGGGCTAGAGACCCAGTACTTC
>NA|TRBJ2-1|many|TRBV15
CATSRVSGSYNEQFF
TGTGCCACCAGCAGAGTTAGCGGCTCCTACAATGAGCAGTTCTTC
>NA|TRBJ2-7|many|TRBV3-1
CASSQSPGINYEQYF
TGTGCCAGCAGCCAATCTCCCGGGATTAACTACGAGCAGTACTTC
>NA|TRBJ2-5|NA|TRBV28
CASSVRGGQETQYF
TGTGCCAGCAGTGTCAGGGGGGGCCAAGAGACCCAGTACTTC
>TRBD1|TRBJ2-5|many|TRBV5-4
CASSFVPGGAETQYF
TGTGCCAGCAGCTTCGTGCCAGGGGGCGCCGAGACCCAGTACTTC
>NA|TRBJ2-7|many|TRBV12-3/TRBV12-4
CASSSLWGSSYEQYF
TGTGCCAGCAGTTCCCTATGGGGGAGCTCCTACGAGCAGTACTTC
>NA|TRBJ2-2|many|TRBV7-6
CASALVLHGELFF
TGTGCCAGCGCCCTAGTGTTACACGGGGAGCTGTTTTTT
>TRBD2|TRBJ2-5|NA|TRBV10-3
CAISELRTSVEVTQYF
TGTGCCATCAGTGAGCTCCGGACTAGCGTGGAGGTGACCCAGTACTTC
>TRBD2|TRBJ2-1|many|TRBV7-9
CASSTGTSGRDGNNEQFF
TGTGCCAGCAGTACCGGGACTAGCGGGAGAGATGGGAACAATGAGCAGTTCTTC
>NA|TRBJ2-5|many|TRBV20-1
CSARESGRQETQYF
TGCAGTGCTAGAGAATCAGGGCGCCAAGAGACCCAGTACTTC
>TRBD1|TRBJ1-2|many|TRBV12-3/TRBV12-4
CASSTGGGGYTF
TGTGCCAGCAGCACAGGGGGCGGTGGCTACACCTTC